This is a list of T cell receptor beta chains from one sample in a study of CD8 T cells in ankylosing spondylitis. One entry per CDR3 protein, called by TCRdb with MiXCR from the 5' RACE reads. In the table there are some 240,000 distinct CDR3 sequences, 7.3% of which are singletons. Sequenced sample: blood, either unsorted or a sorted T cell fraction (not recorded which). The receptors shown here come from a male donor with ankylosing spondylitis. Both conserved end residues are part of each CDR3. A D gene is named only where the DNA matches it firmly. Not all rows give a size; the values are once, few, many and, for expanded clones, a class.

V gene	clone size	D gene	J gene	CDR3 DNA	CDR3 protein
TRBV2	NA	TRBD2	TRBJ2-1	TGTGCCAGCTCCTCTCTAGCGGGAATTAACAATGAGCAGTTCTTC	CASSSLAGINNEQFF
TRBV6-1	many	NA	TRBJ1-1	TGTGCCAGCAGTGAAGCCTACGGAGAGAACACTGAAGCTTTCTTT	CASSEAYGENTEAFF
TRBV29-1	NA	NA	TRBJ1-1	TGCAGCGTTAGGGGTCAGGGGTCGAACACTGAAGCTTTCTTT	CSVRGQGSNTEAFF
TRBV30	NA	NA	TRBJ2-7	TGTGCCTGGAGTGCTACGGGGGACGAGCAGTACTTC	CAWSATGDEQYF
TRBV11-2	NA	TRBD2	TRBJ2-7	TGTGCCAGCAGCCCGCCACTAGCGGGAGCTTCCGAGCAGTACTTC	CASSPPLAGASEQYF
TRBV29-1	many	NA	TRBJ2-2	TGCAGCGTCCCCAGCGGGTTTTCCCTTAACACCGGGGAGCTGTTTTTT	CSVPSGFSLNTGELFF
TRBV4-3	many	TRBD2	TRBJ2-5	TGCGCCAGCAGCACCACAAGCGGGGGCGTTGAGACCCAGTACTTC	CASSTTSGGVETQYF
TRBV5-6	few	TRBD1	TRBJ1-4	TGTGCCAGCAGCTCGGCGGGACAGGGGCTCCTTAATGAAAAACTGTTTTTT	CASSSAGQGLLNEKLFF
TRBV28	few	NA	TRBJ2-7	TGTGCCAGCAGTTTAGAAGGGGGAGAAGAGCAGTACTTC	CASSLEGGEEQYF
TRBV5-1	many	NA	TRBJ2-7	TGCGCCAGCAGCATAAGCAGGGAAACTTCCTACGAGCAGTACTTC	CASSISRETSYEQYF
TRBV7-9	NA	TRBD2	TRBJ2-1	TGTGCCAGCAGCCCAGGCGGGGAGGGAAACAATGAGCAGTTCTTC	CASSPGGEGNNEQFF
TRBV27	NA	NA	TRBJ2-1	TGTGCCAGCAGTTTGTCAGCCGGGACCCAGGCTTACAATGAGCAGTTCTTC	CASSLSAGTQAYNEQFF
TRBV28	many	NA	TRBJ1-2	TGTGCCAGCAGTGACCTCCAACTGCTCGACTATGGCTACACCTTC	CASSDLQLLDYGYTF
TRBV28	many	TRBD2	TRBJ2-7	TGTGCCAGCAGCACCACATCGACGGGGACTAGCGGCTACGAGCAGTACTTC	CASSTTSTGTSGYEQYF
TRBV12-5	NA	TRBD1	TRBJ2-7	TGTGCTAGTGCCCAGGACAGGGCCCACGAGCAGTACTTC	CASAQDRAHEQYF
TRBV11-2	many	NA	TRBJ1-4	TGTGCCACTTCTTGGGCAGGGGCGGGCGAAAAACTGTTTTTT	CATSWAGAGEKLFF
TRBV28	few	NA	TRBJ2-1	TGTGCCAGCAGTTTCCAGACAGTTAATGAGCAGTTCTTC	CASSFQTVNEQFF
TRBV19	many	NA	TRBJ1-5	TGTGCCAGTGGGGCTAGAGGGAATCAGCCCCAGCATTTT	CASGARGNQPQHF
TRBV10-3	many	TRBD1	TRBJ2-7	TGTGCCATCAGGGCGCCGGACAGGGGGAGGTACGAGCAGTACTTC	CAIRAPDRGRYEQYF
TRBV7-9	NA	TRBD2	TRBJ2-7	TGTGCCAGCAGCCCCACGGGACTAGCGGGATTCTACGAGCAGTACTTC	CASSPTGLAGFYEQYF
TRBV19	many	NA	TRBJ1-1	TGTGCCAGTAGTATAGCAGGCAGGGCCACTGAAGCTTTCTTT	CASSIAGRATEAFF
TRBV6-1	many	NA	TRBJ2-1	TGTGCCAGCAGTGAATGGGGGCGCAGTTTGTATGAGCAGTTCTTC	CASSEWGRSLYEQFF
TRBV7-9	many	TRBD1	TRBJ1-2	TGTGCCAGCAGCGGCCTGACAGGGGCGCTCTATGGCTACACCTTC	CASSGLTGALYGYTF
TRBV6-5	many	TRBD2	TRBJ2-7	TGTGCCAGCGGGACTAGCGGCCACGAGCAGTACTTC	CASGTSGHEQYF
TRBV28	NA	TRBD2	TRBJ2-7	TGTGCCAGCAGAGATCTGACGTTCTCCGGGACTAGCGGGGACCCCTACGAGCAGTACTTC	CASRDLTFSGTSGDPYEQYF
TRBV20-1	many	NA	TRBJ2-7	TGCAGTGCTAGATCCCGGGACCTTACCTACGAGCAGTACTTC	CSARSRDLTYEQYF
TRBV3-1	many	TRBD2	TRBJ2-3	TGTGCCAGCAGCGCCACCGGGACTATAAGCACAGATACGCAGTATTTT	CASSATGTISTDTQYF
TRBV2	NA	TRBD1	TRBJ1-6	TGTGCCAGCAGGCCCCGGGACAGCACTAATTCACCCCTCCACTTT	CASRPRDSTNSPLHF
TRBV7-2	few	TRBD2	TRBJ2-1	TGTGCCAGCAGGGCTATAGCGGGACTCTCCTACAATGAGCAGTTCTTC	CASRAIAGLSYNEQFF
TRBV20-1	NA	NA	TRBJ2-7	TGCAGTGTAAGGGGTCACGAGCAGTACTTC	CSVRGHEQYF
TRBV7-6	NA	TRBD2	TRBJ2-3	TGTGCCAGCAGCCGACTAGCTAAGGGTGGAGATACGCAGTATTTT	CASSRLAKGGDTQYF
TRBV7-2	few	NA	TRBJ2-5	TGTGCCAGCAGCCCGTCCTGGGGTCCCCAAGAGACCCAGTACTTC	CASSPSWGPQETQYF
TRBV27	many	TRBD2	TRBJ2-1	TGTGCCAGCACTCCACTGGGACTAGCGGGAGATGAGCAGTTCTTC	CASTPLGLAGDEQFF
TRBV7-6	many	TRBD2	TRBJ2-1	TGTGCCAGCAGCGCTACGGGAGGCGATGAGCAGTTCTTC	CASSATGGDEQFF
TRBV12-3/TRBV12-4	many	TRBD1	TRBJ2-7	TGTGCCAGCAGTAAAGACAGGGGAATCCTGCAGTACTTC	CASSKDRGILQYF